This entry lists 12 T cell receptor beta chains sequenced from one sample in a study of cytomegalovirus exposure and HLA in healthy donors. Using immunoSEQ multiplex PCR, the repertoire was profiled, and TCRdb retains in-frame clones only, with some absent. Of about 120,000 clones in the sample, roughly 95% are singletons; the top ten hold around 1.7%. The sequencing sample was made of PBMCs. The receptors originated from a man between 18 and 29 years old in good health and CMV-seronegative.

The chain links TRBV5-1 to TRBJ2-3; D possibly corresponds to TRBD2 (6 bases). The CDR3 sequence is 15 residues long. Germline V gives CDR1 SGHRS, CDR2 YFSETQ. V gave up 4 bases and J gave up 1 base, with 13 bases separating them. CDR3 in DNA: TGCGCCAGCAGCCTGGGACTTAAGGGCACAGATACGCAGTATTTT. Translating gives CASSLGLKGTDTQYF.

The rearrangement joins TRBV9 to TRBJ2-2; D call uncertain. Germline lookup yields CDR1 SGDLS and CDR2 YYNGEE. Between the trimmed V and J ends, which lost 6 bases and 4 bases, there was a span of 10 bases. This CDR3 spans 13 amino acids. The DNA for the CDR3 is TGTGCCAGCACAACAGTCAGCACCGGGGAGCTGTTTTTT. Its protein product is CASTTVSTGELFF. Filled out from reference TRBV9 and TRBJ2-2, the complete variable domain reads DSGVTQTPKHLITATGQRVTLRCSPRSGDLSVYWYQQSLDQGLQFLIQYYNGEERAKGNILERFSAQQFPDLHSELNLSSLELGDSALYFCASTTVSTGELFFGEGSRLTVL.

This chain's CDR3 is CASSTRQGGTSYEQYF. The CDR3 coding sequence is TGTGCCAGCAGTACCCGACAGGGGGGAACCTCCTACGAGCAGTACTTC. The rearrangement uses TRBV28 and TRBJ2-7; TRBD1 matches at 9 bases. The V gene end was trimmed by 5 bases and the J gene end by 0 bases; junction bases not matched to a gene: 8. This CDR3 is 16 amino acids long. In germline, CDR1 is MDHEN, CDR2 SYDVKM.

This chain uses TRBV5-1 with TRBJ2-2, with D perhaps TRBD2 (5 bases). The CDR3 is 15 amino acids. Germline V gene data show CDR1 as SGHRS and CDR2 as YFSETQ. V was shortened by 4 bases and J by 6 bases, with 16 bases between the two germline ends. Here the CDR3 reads CASSPWTGSPGELFF. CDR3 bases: TGCGCCAGCAGCCCCTGGACTGGGTCCCCCGGGGAGCTGTTTTTT.

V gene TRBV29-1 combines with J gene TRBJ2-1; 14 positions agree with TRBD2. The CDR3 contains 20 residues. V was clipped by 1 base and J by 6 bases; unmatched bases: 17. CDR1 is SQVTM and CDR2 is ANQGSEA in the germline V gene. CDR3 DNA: TGCAGCGTTGAAGGGGTTGTGAATGCGATGGGGACTAGCGGGAGCAATGAGCAGTTCTTC. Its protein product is CSVEGVVNAMGTSGSNEQFF.

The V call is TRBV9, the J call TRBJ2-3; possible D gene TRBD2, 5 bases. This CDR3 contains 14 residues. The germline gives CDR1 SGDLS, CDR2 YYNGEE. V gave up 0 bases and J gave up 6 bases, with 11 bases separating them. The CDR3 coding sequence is TGTGCCAGCAGCGTAGGAGGAGGCGCGGATACGCAGTATTTT. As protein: CASSVGGGADTQYF.

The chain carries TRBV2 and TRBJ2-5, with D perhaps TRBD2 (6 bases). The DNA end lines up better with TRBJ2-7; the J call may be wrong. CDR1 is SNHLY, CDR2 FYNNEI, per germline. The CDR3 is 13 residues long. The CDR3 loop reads CASKRGSSYEQYF. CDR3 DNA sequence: TGTGCCAGCAAACGGGGGAGCTCCTACGAGCAGTACTTC.

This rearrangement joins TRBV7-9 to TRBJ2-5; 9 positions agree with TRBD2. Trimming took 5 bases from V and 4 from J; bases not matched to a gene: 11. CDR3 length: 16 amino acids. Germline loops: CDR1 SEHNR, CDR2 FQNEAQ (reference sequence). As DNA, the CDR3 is TGTGCCAGCAGCCCCCATGTAGCGGGAGTTACAGAGACCCAGTACTTC. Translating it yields CASSPHVAGVTETQYF.

Here the CDR3 DNA reads TGTGCCATCAGTGAGTTCGGGACAGAGATTTCCTACGAGCAGTACTTC. As protein: CAISEFGTEISYEQYF. The chain carries TRBV10-3 and TRBJ2-7; 7 bases are a match to TRBD1. This CDR3 region has 16 residues. J lost 1 base, V lost 1 base, and 7 bases had no gene match. Germline loops: CDR1 ENHRY, CDR2 SYGVKD.

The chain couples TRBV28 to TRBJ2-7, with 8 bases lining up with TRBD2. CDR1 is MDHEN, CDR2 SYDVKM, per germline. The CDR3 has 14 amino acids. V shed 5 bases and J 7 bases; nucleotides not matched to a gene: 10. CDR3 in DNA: TGTGCCAGCAGTGGAGCAGCGGGAGTCAGGGAGCAGTACTTC. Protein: CASSGAAGVREQYF.

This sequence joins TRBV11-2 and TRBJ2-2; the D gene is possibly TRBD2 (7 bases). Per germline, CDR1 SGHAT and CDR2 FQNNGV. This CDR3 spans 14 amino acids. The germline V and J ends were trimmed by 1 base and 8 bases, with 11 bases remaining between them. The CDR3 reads CASSLARGAGELFF. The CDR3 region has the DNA TGTGCCAGCAGCTTAGCCCGGGGGGCGGGGGAGCTGTTTTTT.

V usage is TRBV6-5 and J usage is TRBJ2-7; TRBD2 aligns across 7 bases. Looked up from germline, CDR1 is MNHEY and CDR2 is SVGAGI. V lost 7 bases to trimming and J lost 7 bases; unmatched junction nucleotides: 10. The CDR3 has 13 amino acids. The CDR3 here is CASTPTGGREQYF. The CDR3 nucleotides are TGTGCCAGCACCCCCACGGGGGGTAGGGAGCAGTACTTC.